A single sample is the source of the 6 T cell receptor beta chains below, sequenced in a study of control samples from healthy donors and cancer patients. Data came from immunoSEQ multiplex PCR; TCRdb stores just in-frame clones and leaves some out. The table records around 130,000 clones, approximately 90% of them present only once. The sequencing sample was made of blood. The receptors stem from a man aged 30 to 45 in good health.

V usage is TRBV7-9 and J usage is TRBJ1-5, with 8 positions matching TRBD1. The junction had 1 base not matched to a gene; V was cut back by 3 bases and J by 0 bases. CDR1 and CDR2 from the germline V gene are SEHNR and FQNEAQ (reference sequence). CDR3 length: 15 residues. CDR3 sequence (DNA): TGTGCCAGCAGCTTCGACAGGGGTAGCAATCAGCCCCAGCATTTT. Its translation is CASSFDRGSNQPQHF.

V gene TRBV25-1 combines with J gene TRBJ1-2; D gene ambiguous. In germline, CDR1 is MGHDK, CDR2 SYGVNS. Trimming pared 6 bases from V and 4 bases from J, leaving 9 bases between. The CDR3 consists of 12 residues. Here the CDR3 reads CASSSAGYGYTF. CDR3 coding DNA: TGTGCCAGCAGCTCTGCTGGCTATGGCTACACCTTC.

This chain links TRBV5-6 with TRBJ2-7, with 10 nucleotides matching TRBD1. The CDR3 covers 14 residues. V was clipped by 1 base and J by 6 bases; unmatched bases: 4. CDR1 SGHDT and CDR2 YYEEEE come from the germline V gene. The CDR3 loop is CASSLWTGGFEQYF. CDR3 bases: TGTGCCAGCAGCTTGTGGACAGGGGGGTTCGAGCAGTACTTC.

V is TRBV5-1 and J is TRBJ1-6; 8 nucleotides line up with TRBD1. The V gene end was trimmed by 3 bases and the J gene end by 7 bases; junction bases not matched to a gene: 15. This CDR3 region has 18 residues. Germline V gene lookup returns CDR1 SGHRS and CDR2 YFSETQ. DNA for the CDR3: TGCGCCAGCAGCTCCCAGGGGGCGCGGGTAGGGTACAATTCACCCCTCCACTTT. Translation: CASSSQGARVGYNSPLHF.

The chain couples TRBV7-2 to TRBJ2-2; TRBD2 matches at 14 bases. From germline, CDR1 is SGHTA and CDR2 FQGNSA. The CDR3 covers 18 residues. The J segment lost 2 bases and the V segment lost 4 bases, leaving 6 bases of the junction unmatched. This chain's CDR3 is CASSWLTSGGANTGELFF. In DNA form, the CDR3 reads TGTGCCAGCAGCTGGTTGACTAGCGGGGGGGCAAACACCGGGGAGCTGTTTTTT.

CDR3 sequence: CASSYSGNNYGYTF. In DNA form, the CDR3 reads TGTGCCAGCAGTTATTCAGGGAACAACTATGGCTACACCTTC. The chain carries TRBV6-5 and TRBJ1-2, with D possibly being TRBD1 (5 bases). The germline gives CDR1 MNHEY, CDR2 SVGAGI. The CDR3 is 14 residues long. V was trimmed by 3 bases and J by 2 bases, leaving 10 bases between them.